The source of this T cell receptor (beta chain) is a study of T cells expressing NK-cell markers (TCRdb year 2020). General notes on the study: TCR beta-chain repertoires were profiled in sorted CD3+CD56+NKG2C+, CD3+CD56+NKG2C- and CD3+CD56-NKG2C+ T-cell subsets from about 8 donors. Among the eight sequenced donors, seven were HCMV-seropositive and one was HCMV-seronegative. All eight donors whose samples were sequenced were randomly selected healthy volunteers, three of them men and five women. The libraries were sequenced on Illumina HiSeq 2000/2500, MiSeq or NextSeq, producing 2 x 150 bp reads.

Summary of the overall study and its limitations: Whether the expanded NKG2C-expressing T cell clones were specific for HCMV antigens was left unclear. In roughly six donors, the dominant CD3+CD56+NKG2C+ clonotypes ranked among the top 10 CD8+ clonotypes, making up 1.0-7.0% of CD8+ T cells. Those dominant clonotypes were again the most abundant among CD3+CD56-NKG2C+ cells in a handful of donors, at about 25-65%.

HCMV serostatus was determined by detecting HCMV-specific IgG in serum with a commercial ELISA kit. Ficoll density gradient centrifugation was used to isolate peripheral blood mononuclear cells from blood. Note on this clonotype: The target of this receptor is not known.

The data were produced on an Illumina HiSeq 2000. TCR beta cDNA libraries were prepared using 5'RACE template switching, which introduced a universal primer site and unique molecular identifiers. Priming for cDNA synthesis came from the TCR beta constant segment, and two successive PCR amplification steps followed. The published analysis was carried out like this. MIGEC was used to demultiplex reads and group reads by UMI, and MiTCR was used to assemble and quantify clonotypes. To exclude erroneous sequences, any TCR cDNA sequence not supported by at least two reads was discarded. The tcR package was used for downstream repertoire analysis, with clonotypes matched between fractions based on CDR3 nucleotide sequence plus V segment. VDJmatch was used to annotate antigen specificity against VDJdb, with one amino acid substitution in CDR3 allowed. TCRdb reprocessed the reads; each CDR3 protein sequence makes one entry, and DNA is unavailable. TCRdb, not the authors, supplied the V and J calls. This sample's table lists 500,000 to 700,000 distinct CDR3 sequences. The top ten hold 3.5% to 4.5% of the sample.

The sequence derives from a man between 18 and 29 years old in good health. Donor details come from another sample of the same person, matched by shared clones. The sequenced sample consisted of blood T cells: a sorted CD56 or NKG2C T cell subset, CD4+ or CD8+ T cells, or bulk PBMC T cells (not recorded which).

The CDR3 reads as follows: CSARDLGQFSYEQYF. The rearrangement joined TRBV20-1 to TRBJ2-7; TCRdb calls TRBD1, which cannot be checked without DNA. The CDR3 goes from the cysteine to the phenylalanine over 15 residues. DNA was not recorded. CDR1 DFQATT and CDR2 SNEGSKA were looked up in the germline V gene (reference sequence).